This entry concerns a single TCR beta chain. This CDR3 is built from 14 residues. The V gene's germline CDR1 is MRHNA and CDR2 SNTAGT. Trimming took off 5 bases at V and 7 bases at J, with 12 bases between the two ends. The data belong to a study of blood T cell repertoires in COVID-19. The overall study: Sites in the United States, Italy and Spain provided acute and convalescent COVID-19 samples. PBMCs, B-cell-depleted T cells, or T cells were the source of the cDNA or gDNA that made up the material.

Original methodology: Reference gene primer amplification yielded estimated nucleated cell counts. Sequencing was performed with immunoSEQ multiplex PCR; in TCRdb, only in-frame clones are kept and a portion is missing. V and J calls and clone size are copied from that table; D and trimming were computed from the DNA. In the table there are around 230,000 clones, 65% to 85% of which are singletons. V is TRBV6-4 and J is TRBJ1-6; tentative D call: TRBD1 (5 bases). The sequenced sample consisted of peripheral blood. The clonotype comes from a man aged 35 to 55 with acute or convalescent COVID-19. Here the CDR3 DNA reads TGTGCCAGCAGTCCGACAGTCGGAAATTCACCCCTCCACTTT. Protein sequence: CASSPTVGNSPLHF.